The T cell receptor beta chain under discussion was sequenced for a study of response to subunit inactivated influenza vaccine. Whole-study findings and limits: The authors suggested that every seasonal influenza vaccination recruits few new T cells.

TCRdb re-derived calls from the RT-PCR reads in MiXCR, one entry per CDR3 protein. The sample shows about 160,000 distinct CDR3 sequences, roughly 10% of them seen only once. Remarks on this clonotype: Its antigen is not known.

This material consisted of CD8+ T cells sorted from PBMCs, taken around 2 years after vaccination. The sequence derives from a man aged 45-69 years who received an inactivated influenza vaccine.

CDR3 DNA sequence: TGTGCCTGGAGTGTAGCCACCGGACTAGCGGGGACAAGGACCTACGAGCAGTACTTC. Its translation is CAWSVATGLAGTRTYEQYF. The rearrangement joins TRBV30 to TRBJ2-7; 12 bases match TRBD2. The CDR3 has 19 residues. Trimming removed 0 bases from V and 2 bases from J; junction bases left unmatched: 14. Germline lookup yields CDR1 GTSNPN and CDR2 SVGIG (reference sequence). The complete variable domain, with remaining parts taken from reference TRBV30 and TRBJ2-7, reads SQTIHQWPATLVQPVGSPLSLECTVEGTSNPNLYWYRQAAGRGLQLLFYSVGIGQISSEVPQNLSASRPQDRQFILSSKKLLLSDSGFYLCAWSVATGLAGTRTYEQYFGPGTRLTVT.